The clone carrying this T cell receptor beta chain has a count of ten or more. Its target is unknown. Described time point: newly diagnosed GD, antithyroid drugs for less than 3 months. RNA from PBMCs was the source of the TCR library. An endocrinology unit in Xi'an, China, supplied the patients. Trimming stripped 2 bases from V and 8 bases from J, with 9 bases between. CDR3 length: 12 amino acids. In germline, CDR1 is LNHDA, CDR2 SQIVND (reference sequence). The data originate from a study of regulatory T cells in long-lasting Graves disease. Study details: New Graves' disease cases had less than 3 months of antithyroid drugs.

In building TCR beta libraries, iRepertoire HTBI primers were used together with Arm-PCR of CDR3 regions. TCRdb re-derived calls from the multiplex PCR reads in MiXCR, one entry per CDR3 protein. The table records under 300,000 distinct CDR3 sequences, 18% of them present only once. Study results and limitations: It was in persistent disease that TRBV28, TRBJ1-2 and TRBJ2-5 were favored.

This sequence was found in a female donor with Graves disease. The specimen comprised peripheral blood mononuclear cells (PBMCs), sampled at new diagnosis, from a patient treated with antithyroid drugs. The chain recombines TRBV19 with TRBJ1-2; D gene ambiguous. The CDR3 region is CASSIPSDGYTF. DNA for the CDR3: TGTGCCAGTAGTATACCCTCCGACGGCTACACCTTC.